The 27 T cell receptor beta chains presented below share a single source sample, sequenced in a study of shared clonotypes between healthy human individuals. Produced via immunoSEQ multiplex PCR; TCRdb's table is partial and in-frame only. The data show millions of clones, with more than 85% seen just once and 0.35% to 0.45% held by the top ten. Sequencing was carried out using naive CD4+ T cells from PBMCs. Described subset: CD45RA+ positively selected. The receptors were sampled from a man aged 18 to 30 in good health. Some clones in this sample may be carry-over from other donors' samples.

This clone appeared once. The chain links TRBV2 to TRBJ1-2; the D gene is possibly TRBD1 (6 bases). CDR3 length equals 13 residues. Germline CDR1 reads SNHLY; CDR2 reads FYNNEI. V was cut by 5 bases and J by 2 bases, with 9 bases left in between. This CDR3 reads CASSQDSNYGYTF. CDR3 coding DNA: TGTGCCAGCAGTCAGGACAGCAACTATGGCTACACCTTC. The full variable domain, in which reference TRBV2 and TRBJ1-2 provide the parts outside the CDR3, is EPEVTQTPSHQVTQMGQEVILRCVPISNHLYFYWYRQILGQKVEFLVSFYNNEISEKSEIFDDQFSVERPDGSNFTLKIRSTKLEDSAMYFCASSQDSNYGYTFGSGTRLTVV.

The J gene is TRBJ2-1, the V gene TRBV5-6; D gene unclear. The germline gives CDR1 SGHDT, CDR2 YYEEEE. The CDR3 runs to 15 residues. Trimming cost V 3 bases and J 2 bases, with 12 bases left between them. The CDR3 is CASSSSPWAYNEQFF. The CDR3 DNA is TGTGCCAGCAGCTCAAGTCCGTGGGCCTACAATGAGCAGTTCTTC.

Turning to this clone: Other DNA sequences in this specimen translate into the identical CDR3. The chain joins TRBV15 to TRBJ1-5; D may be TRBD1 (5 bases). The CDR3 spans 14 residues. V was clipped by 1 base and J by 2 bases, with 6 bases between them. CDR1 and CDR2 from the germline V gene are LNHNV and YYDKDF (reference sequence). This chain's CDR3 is CATSRAGGNQPQHF. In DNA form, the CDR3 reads TGTGCCACCAGCAGAGCGGGGGGCAATCAGCCCCAGCATTTT.

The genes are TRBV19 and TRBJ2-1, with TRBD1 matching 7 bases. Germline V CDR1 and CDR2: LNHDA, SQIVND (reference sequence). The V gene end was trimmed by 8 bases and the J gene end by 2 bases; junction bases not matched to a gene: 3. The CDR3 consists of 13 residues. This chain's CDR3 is CASSDRAYNEQFF. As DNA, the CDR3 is TGTGCCAGTTCCGACAGGGCCTACAATGAGCAGTTCTTC.

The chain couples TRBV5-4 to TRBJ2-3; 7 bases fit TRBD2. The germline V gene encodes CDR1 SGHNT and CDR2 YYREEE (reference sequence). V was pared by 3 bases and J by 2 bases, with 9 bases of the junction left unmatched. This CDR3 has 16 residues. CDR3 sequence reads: CASSYEAGLFTDTQYF. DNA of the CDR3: TGTGCCAGCAGCTATGAAGCGGGACTATTCACAGATACGCAGTATTTT.

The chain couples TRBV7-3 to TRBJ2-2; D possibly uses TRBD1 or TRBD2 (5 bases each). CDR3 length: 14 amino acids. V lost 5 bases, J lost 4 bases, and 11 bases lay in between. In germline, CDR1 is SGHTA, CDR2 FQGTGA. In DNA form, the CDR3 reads TGTGCCAGCAGCCTATGGGACGCCACCGGGGAGCTGTTTTTT. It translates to CASSLWDATGELFF.

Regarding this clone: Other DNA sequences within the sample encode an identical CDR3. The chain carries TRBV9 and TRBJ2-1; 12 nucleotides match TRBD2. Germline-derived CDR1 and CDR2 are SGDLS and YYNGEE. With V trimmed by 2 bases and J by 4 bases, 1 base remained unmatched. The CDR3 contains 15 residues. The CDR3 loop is CASSVGLAGYNEQFF. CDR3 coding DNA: TGTGCCAGCAGCGTTGGACTAGCGGGGTACAATGAGCAGTTCTTC.

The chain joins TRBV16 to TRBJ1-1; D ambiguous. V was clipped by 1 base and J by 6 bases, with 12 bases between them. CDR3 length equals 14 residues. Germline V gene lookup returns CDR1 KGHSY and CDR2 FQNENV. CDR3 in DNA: TGTGCCAGCAGCCAATTGGCGGCAGGCGCTGAAGCTTTCTTT. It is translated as CASSQLAAGAEAFF.

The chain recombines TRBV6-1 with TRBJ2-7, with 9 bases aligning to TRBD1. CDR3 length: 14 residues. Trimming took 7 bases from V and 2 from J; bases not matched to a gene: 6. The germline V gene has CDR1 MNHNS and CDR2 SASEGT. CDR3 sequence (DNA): TGTGCCAGCACTCACAGGGGGCCCACCTACGAGCAGTACTTC. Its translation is CASTHRGPTYEQYF.

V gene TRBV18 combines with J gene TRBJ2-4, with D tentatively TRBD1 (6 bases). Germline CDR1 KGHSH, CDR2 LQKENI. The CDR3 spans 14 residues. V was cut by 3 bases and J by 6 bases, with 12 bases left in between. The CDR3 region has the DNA TGTGCCAGCTCACCCTACAGGGATGCAAACATTCAGTACTTC. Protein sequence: CASSPYRDANIQYF.

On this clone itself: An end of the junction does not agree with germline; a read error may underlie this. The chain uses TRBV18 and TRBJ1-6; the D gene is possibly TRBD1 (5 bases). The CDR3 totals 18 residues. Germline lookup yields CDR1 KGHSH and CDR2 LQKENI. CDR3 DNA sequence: TGTGCCAGCTCCCCACTCCCTTATCGGGGGACCTCAAATTCACCCCTCCACTTT. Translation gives CASSPLPYRGTSNSPLHF.

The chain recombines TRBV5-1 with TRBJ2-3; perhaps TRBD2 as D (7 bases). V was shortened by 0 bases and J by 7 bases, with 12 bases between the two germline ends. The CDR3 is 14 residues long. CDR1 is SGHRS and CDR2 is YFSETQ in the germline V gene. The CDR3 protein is CASSLAGEGYTQYF. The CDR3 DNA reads TGCGCCAGCAGCTTGGCAGGGGAGGGATATACGCAGTATTTT.

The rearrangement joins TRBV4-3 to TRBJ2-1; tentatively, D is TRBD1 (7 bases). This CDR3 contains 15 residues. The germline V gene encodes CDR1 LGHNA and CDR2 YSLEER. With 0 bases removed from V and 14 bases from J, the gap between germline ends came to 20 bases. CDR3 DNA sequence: TGCGCCAGCAGCCAAGACAGGGGGGCATGGGCTCCCAAGTTCTTC. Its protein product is CASSQDRGAWAPKFF.

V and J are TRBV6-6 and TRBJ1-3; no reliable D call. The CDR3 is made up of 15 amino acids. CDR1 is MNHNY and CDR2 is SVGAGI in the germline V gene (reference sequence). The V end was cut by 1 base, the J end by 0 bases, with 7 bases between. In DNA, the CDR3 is TGTGCCAGCAGTTACTTTAATCCCTCTGGAAACACCATATATTTT. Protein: CASSYFNPSGNTIYF.

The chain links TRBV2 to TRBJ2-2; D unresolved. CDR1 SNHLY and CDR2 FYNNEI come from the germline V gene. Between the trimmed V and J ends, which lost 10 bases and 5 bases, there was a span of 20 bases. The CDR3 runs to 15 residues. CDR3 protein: CAINPGSAGTGELFF. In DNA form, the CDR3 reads TGTGCCATCAACCCCGGGTCCGCCGGGACCGGGGAGCTGTTTTTT.

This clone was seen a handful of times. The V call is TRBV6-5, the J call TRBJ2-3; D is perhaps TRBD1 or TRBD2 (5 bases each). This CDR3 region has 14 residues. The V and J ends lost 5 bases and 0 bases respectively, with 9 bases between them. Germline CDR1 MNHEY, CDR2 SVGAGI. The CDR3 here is CASSTRDSTDTQYF. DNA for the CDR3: TGTGCCAGCAGTACCCGGGACAGCACAGATACGCAGTATTTT.

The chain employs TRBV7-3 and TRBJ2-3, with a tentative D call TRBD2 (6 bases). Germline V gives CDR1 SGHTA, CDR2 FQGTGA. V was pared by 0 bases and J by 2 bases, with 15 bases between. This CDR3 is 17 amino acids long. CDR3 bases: TGTGCCAGCAGCTTAACCGCCCATGGCGGGACCACAGATACGCAGTATTTT. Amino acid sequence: CASSLTAHGGTTDTQYF. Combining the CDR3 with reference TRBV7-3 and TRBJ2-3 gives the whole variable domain GAGVSQTPSNKVTEKGKYVELRCDPISGHTALYWYRQSLGQGPEFLIYFQGTGAADDSGLPNDRFFAVRPEGSVSTLKIQRTERGDSAVYLCASSLTAHGGTTDTQYFGPGTRLTVL.

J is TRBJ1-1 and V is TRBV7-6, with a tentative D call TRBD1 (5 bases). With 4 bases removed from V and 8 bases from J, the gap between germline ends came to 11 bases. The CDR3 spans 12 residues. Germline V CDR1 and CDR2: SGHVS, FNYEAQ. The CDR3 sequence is CASSSPDREAFF. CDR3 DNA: TGTGCCAGCAGCTCCCCCGACAGAGAAGCTTTCTTT.

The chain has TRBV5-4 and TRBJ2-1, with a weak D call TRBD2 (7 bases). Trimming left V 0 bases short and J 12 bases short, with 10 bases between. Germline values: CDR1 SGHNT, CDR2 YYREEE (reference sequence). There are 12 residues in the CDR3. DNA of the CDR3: TGTGCCAGCAGCTTGGTGGGGGGGCGGCAGTTCTTC. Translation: CASSLVGGRQFF.

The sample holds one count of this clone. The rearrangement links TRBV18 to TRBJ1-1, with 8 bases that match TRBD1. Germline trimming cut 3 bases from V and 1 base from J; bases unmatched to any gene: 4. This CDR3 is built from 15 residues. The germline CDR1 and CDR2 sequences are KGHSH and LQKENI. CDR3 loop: CASSPWTGRNTEAFF. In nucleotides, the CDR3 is TGTGCCAGCTCACCTTGGACAGGGCGGAACACTGAAGCTTTCTTT. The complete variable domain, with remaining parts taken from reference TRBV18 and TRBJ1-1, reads NAGVMQNPRHLVRRRGQEARLRCSPMKGHSHVYWYRQLPEEGLKFMVYLQKENIIDESGMPKERFSAEFPKEGPSILRIQQVVRGDSAAYFCASSPWTGRNTEAFFGQGTRLTVV.

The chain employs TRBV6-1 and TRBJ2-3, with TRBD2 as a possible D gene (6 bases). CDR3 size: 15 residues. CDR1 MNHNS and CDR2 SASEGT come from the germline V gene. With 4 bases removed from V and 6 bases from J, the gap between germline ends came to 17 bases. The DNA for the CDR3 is TGTGCCAGCAGTGTGACTAGTATTTTCGCTGATACGCAGTATTTT. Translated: CASSVTSIFADTQYF.

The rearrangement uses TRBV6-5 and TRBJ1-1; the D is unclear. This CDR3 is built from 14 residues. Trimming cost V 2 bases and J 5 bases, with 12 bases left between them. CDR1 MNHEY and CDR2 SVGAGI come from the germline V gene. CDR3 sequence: CASSYGVVSTEAFF. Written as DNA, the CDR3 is TGTGCCAGCAGTTACGGGGTCGTCAGTACTGAAGCTTTCTTT.

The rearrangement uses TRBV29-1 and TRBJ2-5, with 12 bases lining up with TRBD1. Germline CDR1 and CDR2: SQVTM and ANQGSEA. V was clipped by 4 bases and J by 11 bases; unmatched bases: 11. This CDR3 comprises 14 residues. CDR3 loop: CSVAGTGGPLEQYF. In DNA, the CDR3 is TGCAGCGTTGCGGGGACAGGGGGCCCTTTGGAGCAGTACTTC.

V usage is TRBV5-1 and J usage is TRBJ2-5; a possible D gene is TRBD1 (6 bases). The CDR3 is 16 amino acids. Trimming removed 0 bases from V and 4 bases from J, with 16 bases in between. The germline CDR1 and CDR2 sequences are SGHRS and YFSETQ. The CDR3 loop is CASSLGGQRPGETQYF. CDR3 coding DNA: TGCGCCAGCAGCTTGGGGGGACAAAGGCCCGGAGAGACCCAGTACTTC.

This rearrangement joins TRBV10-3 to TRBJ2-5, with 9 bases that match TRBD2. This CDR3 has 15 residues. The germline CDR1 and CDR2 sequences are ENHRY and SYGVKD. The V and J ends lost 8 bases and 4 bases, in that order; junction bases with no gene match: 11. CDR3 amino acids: CAIALGTSGLETQYF. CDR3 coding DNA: TGTGCCATCGCATTAGGAACTAGCGGGTTAGAGACCCAGTACTTC.

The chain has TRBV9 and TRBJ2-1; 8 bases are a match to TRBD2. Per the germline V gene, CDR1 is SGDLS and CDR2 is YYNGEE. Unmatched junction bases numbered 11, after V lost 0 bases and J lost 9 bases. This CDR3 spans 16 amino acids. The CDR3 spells CASSVGGGHRGVEQFF. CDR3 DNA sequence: TGTGCCAGCAGCGTAGGCGGGGGGCATCGAGGGGTTGAGCAGTTCTTC.

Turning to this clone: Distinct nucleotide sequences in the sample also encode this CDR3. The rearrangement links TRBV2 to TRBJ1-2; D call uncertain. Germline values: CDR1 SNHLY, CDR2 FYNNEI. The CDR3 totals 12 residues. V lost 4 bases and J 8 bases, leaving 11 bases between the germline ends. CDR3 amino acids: CASSVAGKGYTF. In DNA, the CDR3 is TGTGCCAGCAGTGTTGCAGGAAAGGGCTACACCTTC.